The rows below give T cell receptor beta chains drawn from one sample of a study of beta chain features in type 1 diabetes. Assay used: immunoSEQ multiplex PCR; TCRdb lists only in-frame clones, some missing. Among tens of thousands of clones listed, around 32% were seen once. Sequenced: stem cell memory CD4+ T cells from blood. The receptors originated from a woman aged 18-29 years in good health. Each CDR3 is given with its conserved first and last residue. Each record gives: CDR3 length, clone size, J gene, V gene, D gene, CDR3 protein, CDR3 DNA. The D gene is left open where the match is weak. A clone size is listed for some rows: how often the clone was seen (once, few, many), or a class if it is expanded.

cdr3_length: 14; clone_size: few; j_call: TRBJ2-3; v_call: TRBV29-1; d_call: TRBD2; cdr3_aa: CSAGEGRWTDTQYF; cdr3_nt: TGCAGCGCCGGGGAGGGCCGGTGGACAGATACGCAGTATTTT
cdr3_length: 17; clone_size: NA; j_call: TRBJ1-1; v_call: TRBV7-9; d_call: TRBD1; cdr3_aa: CASSLANRGVVNTEAFF; cdr3_nt: TGTGCCAGCAGCTTAGCGAACAGGGGTGTCGTGAACACTGAAGCTTTCTTT
cdr3_length: 13; clone_size: few; j_call: TRBJ2-3; v_call: TRBV2; d_call: TRBD2; cdr3_aa: CASSLAGTDTQYF; cdr3_nt: TGTGCCAGCAGTCTAGCGGGTACAGATACGCAGTATTTT
cdr3_length: 15; clone_size: few; j_call: TRBJ2-5; v_call: TRBV6-1; d_call: TRBD2; cdr3_aa: CASSGTSGGYETQYF; cdr3_nt: TGTGCCAGCAGTGGGACTAGCGGGGGTTACGAGACCCAGTACTTC
cdr3_length: 19; clone_size: NA; j_call: TRBJ1-3; v_call: TRBV7-8; d_call: NA; cdr3_aa: CASSLGTWRGPLAGNTIYF; cdr3_nt: TGTGCCAGCAGCTTAGGTACCTGGCGGGGGCCTCTTGCTGGAAACACCATATATTTT
cdr3_length: 16; clone_size: NA; j_call: TRBJ2-3; v_call: TRBV5-1; d_call: TRBD2; cdr3_aa: CASSSGLAARTDTQYF; cdr3_nt: TGCGCCAGCAGCTCGGGACTAGCGGCCCGCACAGATACGCAGTATTTT
cdr3_length: 15; clone_size: NA; j_call: TRBJ2-1; v_call: TRBV9; d_call: NA; cdr3_aa: CASSVGLDFRNEQFF; cdr3_nt: TGTGCCAGCAGCGTAGGACTAGATTTTCGAAATGAGCAGTTCTTC
cdr3_length: 14; clone_size: NA; j_call: TRBJ1-1; v_call: TRBV4-1; d_call: NA; cdr3_aa: CASSQGTADTEAFF; cdr3_nt: TGCGCCAGCAGCCAAGGGACAGCTGACACTGAAGCTTTCTTT
cdr3_length: 16; clone_size: few; j_call: TRBJ2-3; v_call: TRBV7-2; d_call: TRBD2; cdr3_aa: CASSLFPSGGSDTQYF; cdr3_nt: TGTGCCAGCAGCTTATTCCCTAGCGGGGGTTCGGATACGCAGTATTTT
cdr3_length: 14; clone_size: NA; j_call: TRBJ1-2; v_call: TRBV5-1; d_call: NA; cdr3_aa: CASRPSGEGYGYTF; cdr3_nt: TGCGCCAGCAGGCCCTCCGGGGAAGGCTATGGCTACACCTTC
cdr3_length: 15; clone_size: NA; j_call: TRBJ2-3; v_call: TRBV5-1; d_call: NA; cdr3_aa: CASSGGSPATDTQYF; cdr3_nt: TGCGCCAGCAGCGGCGGGTCGCCAGCGACAGATACGCAGTATTTT
cdr3_length: 13; clone_size: NA; j_call: TRBJ2-3; v_call: TRBV4-1; d_call: TRBD2; cdr3_aa: CASSQEREATQYF; cdr3_nt: TGCGCCAGCAGCCAAGAACGGGAGGCTACGCAGTATTTT
cdr3_length: 13; clone_size: NA; j_call: TRBJ1-1; v_call: TRBV7-3; d_call: NA; cdr3_aa: CASSLTTRTEAFF; cdr3_nt: TGTGCCAGCAGCTTAACGACTAGGACTGAAGCTTTCTTT
cdr3_length: 13; clone_size: few; j_call: TRBJ2-1; v_call: TRBV7-2; d_call: TRBD1; cdr3_aa: CASSSGQHNEQFF; cdr3_nt: TGTGCCAGCAGCTCGGGACAGCACAATGAGCAGTTCTTC
cdr3_length: 12; clone_size: few; j_call: TRBJ2-7; v_call: TRBV2; d_call: TRBD2; cdr3_aa: CASQRGGNEQYF; cdr3_nt: TGTGCCAGTCAGCGGGGAGGTAACGAGCAGTACTTC
cdr3_length: 16; clone_size: NA; j_call: TRBJ2-2; v_call: TRBV19; d_call: TRBD2; cdr3_aa: CASSLVAGANTGELFF; cdr3_nt: TGTGCCAGTAGTCTGGTAGCGGGGGCGAACACCGGGGAGCTGTTTTTT
cdr3_length: 14; clone_size: few; j_call: TRBJ2-3; v_call: TRBV27; d_call: TRBD1; cdr3_aa: CASRGTGYTDTQYF; cdr3_nt: TGTGCCAGCAGGGGGACAGGCTACACAGATACGCAGTATTTT
cdr3_length: 14; clone_size: NA; j_call: TRBJ2-3; v_call: TRBV2; d_call: TRBD1; cdr3_aa: CASRRQGVTDTQYF; cdr3_nt: TGTGCCAGCCGTCGGCAGGGGGTTACAGATACGCAGTATTTT
cdr3_length: 14; clone_size: few; j_call: TRBJ2-7; v_call: TRBV4-1; d_call: TRBD1; cdr3_aa: CASSQPGQTYEQYF; cdr3_nt: TGCGCCAGCAGCCAACCGGGACAGACCTACGAGCAGTACTTC
cdr3_length: 14; clone_size: NA; j_call: TRBJ2-1; v_call: TRBV5-1; d_call: NA; cdr3_aa: CASSRDSPYDEQFF; cdr3_nt: TGCGCCAGCAGCCGGGACTCCCCCTACGATGAGCAGTTCTTC
cdr3_length: 14; clone_size: NA; j_call: TRBJ2-5; v_call: TRBV7-3; d_call: NA; cdr3_aa: CASSLNPGEETQYF; cdr3_nt: TGTGCCAGCAGCTTAAATCCGGGGGAAGAGACCCAGTACTTC
cdr3_length: 15; clone_size: few; j_call: TRBJ2-4; v_call: TRBV5-1; d_call: TRBD2; cdr3_aa: CASSLIAGAKNIQYF; cdr3_nt: TGCGCCAGCAGCTTAATAGCGGGAGCCAAAAACATTCAGTACTTC
cdr3_length: 16; clone_size: NA; j_call: TRBJ2-2; v_call: TRBV9; d_call: TRBD2; cdr3_aa: CASSAPGLVGTGELFF; cdr3_nt: TGTGCCAGCAGCGCGCCGGGACTAGTGGGCACCGGGGAGCTGTTTTTT
cdr3_length: 16; clone_size: few; j_call: TRBJ1-1; v_call: TRBV21-1; d_call: NA; cdr3_aa: CASSKGGPWWDTEAFF; cdr3_nt: TGTGCCAGCAGCAAAGGGGGCCCGTGGTGGGACACTGAAGCTTTCTTT
cdr3_length: 15; clone_size: NA; j_call: TRBJ1-2; v_call: TRBV4-1; d_call: NA; cdr3_aa: CASSQDRGTGTSYTF; cdr3_nt: TGCGCCAGCAGCCAAGATAGGGGGACGGGGACTAGCTACACCTTC
cdr3_length: 14; clone_size: NA; j_call: TRBJ2-7; v_call: TRBV5-1; d_call: NA; cdr3_aa: CASSLMADSYEQYF; cdr3_nt: TGCGCCAGCAGCTTGATGGCAGACTCCTACGAGCAGTACTTC
cdr3_length: 12; clone_size: many; j_call: TRBJ2-7; v_call: TRBV18; d_call: NA; cdr3_aa: CASSPSDYEQYF; cdr3_nt: TGTGCCAGCTCACCCAGCGACTACGAGCAGTACTTC
cdr3_length: 16; clone_size: few; j_call: TRBJ2-5; v_call: TRBV4-1; d_call: TRBD1; cdr3_aa: CASSHIPWTGLETQYF; cdr3_nt: TGCGCCAGCAGCCATATACCCTGGACAGGATTAGAGACCCAGTACTTC
cdr3_length: 17; clone_size: NA; j_call: TRBJ2-1; v_call: TRBV30; d_call: TRBD2; cdr3_aa: CAWSGTSGIRGFNEQFF; cdr3_nt: TGTGCCTGGTCTGGGACTAGCGGGATCCGAGGGTTCAATGAGCAGTTCTTC
cdr3_length: 13; clone_size: NA; j_call: TRBJ1-2; v_call: TRBV5-1; d_call: NA; cdr3_aa: CASSLAPADGYTF; cdr3_nt: TGCGCCAGCAGCTTGGCCCCGGCGGATGGCTACACCTTC
cdr3_length: 13; clone_size: NA; j_call: TRBJ2-1; v_call: TRBV7-2; d_call: TRBD2; cdr3_aa: CASSPRTSGEQFF; cdr3_nt: TGTGCCAGCAGCCCCCGGACTAGCGGTGAGCAGTTCTTC
cdr3_length: 16; clone_size: NA; j_call: TRBJ2-1; v_call: TRBV7-9; d_call: TRBD1; cdr3_aa: CASSLGTGEGYNEQFF; cdr3_nt: TGTGCCAGCAGCTTAGGTACAGGGGAAGGCTACAATGAGCAGTTCTTC
cdr3_length: 14; clone_size: few; j_call: TRBJ2-7; v_call: TRBV30; d_call: NA; cdr3_aa: CAWRIPGGKVEQYF; cdr3_nt: TGTGCCTGGAGGATCCCTGGGGGGAAAGTCGAGCAGTACTTC
cdr3_length: 15; clone_size: NA; j_call: TRBJ1-3; v_call: TRBV30; d_call: TRBD1; cdr3_aa: CAWSWDRGTGNTIYF; cdr3_nt: TGTGCCTGGAGTTGGGACAGGGGAACTGGAAACACCATATATTTT
cdr3_length: 13; clone_size: few; j_call: TRBJ1-1; v_call: TRBV12-5; d_call: NA; cdr3_aa: CASGPISDYEAFF; cdr3_nt: TGTGCTAGTGGTCCGATATCAGATTATGAAGCTTTCTTT
cdr3_length: 15; clone_size: NA; j_call: TRBJ2-7; v_call: TRBV14; d_call: TRBD2; cdr3_aa: CASSPLSGSSYEQYF; cdr3_nt: TGTGCCAGCAGTCCTTTGAGCGGGAGCTCCTACGAGCAGTACTTC